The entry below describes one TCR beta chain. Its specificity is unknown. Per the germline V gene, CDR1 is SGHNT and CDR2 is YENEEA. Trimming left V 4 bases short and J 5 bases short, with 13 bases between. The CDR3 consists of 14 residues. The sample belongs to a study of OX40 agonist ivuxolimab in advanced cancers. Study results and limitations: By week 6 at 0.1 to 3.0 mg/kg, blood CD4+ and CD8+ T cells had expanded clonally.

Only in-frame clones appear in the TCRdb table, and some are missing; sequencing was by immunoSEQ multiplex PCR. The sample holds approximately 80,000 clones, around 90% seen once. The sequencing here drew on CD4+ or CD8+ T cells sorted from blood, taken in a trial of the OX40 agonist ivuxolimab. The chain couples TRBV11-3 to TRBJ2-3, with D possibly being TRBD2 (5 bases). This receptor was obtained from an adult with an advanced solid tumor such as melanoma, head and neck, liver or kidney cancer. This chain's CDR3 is CASSSVGVIDTQYF. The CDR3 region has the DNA TGTGCCAGCAGCTCCGTCGGGGTGATAGATACGCAGTATTTT.